This TCR beta chain was identified during a study of T cell responses to AZD1222 COVID-19 vaccine. This table comes from immunoSEQ multiplex PCR, and its TCRdb copy is limited to in-frame clones, with some not included. The table records about 29,000 clones, over 90% of them present only once. The germline V gene has CDR1 SGHRS and CDR2 YFSETQ. The ends were cut back, 0 bases at V and 3 bases at J, with 6 bases in the middle. CDR3 size: 13 residues. Worth noting for this clone: The target antigen is unknown.

Study-wide points: Unmutated variant regions are reportedly targeted by nearly half of spike-specific TCRs. At baseline, just five to seven AZD1222 recipients tested seropositive. None of the repertoires were sampled until the peak T cell response had passed.

Sequencing was performed on peripheral blood, taken on day 0 of AZD1222 vaccination. This TCR came from an adult in good health. The genes are TRBV5-1 and TRBJ1-1; D is unclear. DNA for the CDR3: TGCGCCAGCAGCTTGGCCGCTGACACTGAAGCTTTCTTT. Amino acids: CASSLAADTEAFF.